This T cell receptor beta chain was captured by sequencing in a study of Tregs in tolerant kidney transplant recipients. Study-wide results and caveats: Expanding Tregs on activated donor B cells appeared to best identify donor-specific TCRbeta clones. Antigen-driven expansion was suggested because donor-specific Tregs expanded more than all Tregs in tolerant patients.

Mixed chimerism was transient after nonmyeloablative marrow transplants from related graft donors. Unstimulated Tregs (CD4+CD25+CD127-) and CD4+CD25- non-Tregs were sorted from PBMCs. The data were produced by immunoSEQ multiplex PCR, yet TCRdb's version contains in-frame clones alone and is incomplete. Listed are about 14,000 clones; roughly a quarter falls within the top ten. The ends lost 4 bases at V and 1 base at J; junction bases unmatched: 7. Germline lookup yields CDR1 ENHRY and CDR2 SYGVKD. The CDR3 loop spans 16 amino acids. In the case of this clone: What it binds is unknown. With the read ending 3 residues before the CDR3 end, the germline J gene is used to fill in that end.

The sample consisted of CD8+ T cells from blood (PBMCs), taken 6 months after the transplant. The sequence came from a human patient who received a combined kidney and bone marrow transplant. The graft donor may be the source of some T cells. The chain is built from TRBV10-3 and TRBJ2-5; 9 bases agree with TRBD1. The CDR3 loop is CAISGGQGQIQETQYF. Partial CDR3 DNA: TGTGCCATCAGTGGGGGACAGGGTCAGATCCAAGAGACC.